The 5 T cell receptor beta chains given below trace back to one sample, sequenced in a study of blood T cell repertoires in COVID-19. Using immunoSEQ multiplex PCR, the repertoire was profiled, and TCRdb retains in-frame clones only, with some absent. Here the sample spans around 400,000 clones, around 89% being singletons. The sequenced sample consisted of peripheral blood. These receptors originate from a man aged 40-49 years with acute or convalescent COVID-19.

This chain joins TRBV4-1 and TRBJ2-7; 13 nucleotides match TRBD2. Germline V gives CDR1 MGHRA, CDR2 YSYEKL. The CDR3 covers 17 residues. V shed 1 base, J shed 2 bases, and the junction held 5 bases outside the gene matches. CDR3 sequence (DNA): TGCGCCAGCAGCCAAGGGACTAGCGGGAGTGACGCCTACGAGCAGTACTTC. This gives the protein CASSQGTSGSDAYEQYF.

The chain links TRBV6-5 to TRBJ2-3, with D tentatively TRBD1 (6 bases). V shed 9 bases and J shed 6 bases, with 16 bases lying between them. Per the germline V gene, CDR1 is MNHEY and CDR2 is SVGAGI. This CDR3 is built from 13 residues. CDR3 loop: CASYRVEADTQYF. Written as DNA, the CDR3 is TGTGCCAGTTACAGGGTGGAAGCTGATACGCAGTATTTT.

V gene TRBV7-2 combines with J gene TRBJ1-1; 8 bases are shared with TRBD1. With V trimmed by 7 bases and J by 1 base, 5 bases remained unmatched. The CDR3 loop spans 14 amino acids. Germline V lookup: CDR1 SGHTA, CDR2 FQGNSA. The CDR3 sequence is CASTLGQANTEAFF. CDR3 DNA sequence: TGTGCCAGCACCTTGGGACAGGCGAACACTGAAGCTTTCTTT. Drawing the rest from reference TRBV7-2 and TRBJ1-1, the complete variable domain is GAGVSQSPSNKVTEKGKDVELRCDPISGHTALYWYRQSLGQGLEFLIYFQGNSAPDKSGLPSDRFSAERTGGSVSTLTIQRTQQEDSAVYLCASTLGQANTEAFFGQGTRLTVV.

In the case of this clone: Other DNA sequences in the sample encode the same CDR3. The chain uses TRBV3-1 (or the pseudogene TRBV3-2) and TRBJ1-5; the match to TRBD1 covers 7 bases. Germline V gene lookup returns CDR1 LGHDT and CDR2 YNNKEL (reference sequence). The trim removed 1 base at V and 6 bases at J, leaving 3 bases unmatched. The CDR3 contains 14 residues. CDR3 region: CASSQGQGGQPQHF. The CDR3 nucleotides read TGTGCCAGCAGCCAAGGACAGGGTGGTCAGCCCCAGCATTTT.

This chain connects TRBV18 to TRBJ1-2; D might be TRBD1 (6 bases). CDR1 is KGHSH, CDR2 LQKENI, per germline. The CDR3 is made up of 13 amino acids. V was cut by 2 bases and J by 8 bases, with 12 bases left in between. The CDR3 spells CASSPDDRRGYTF. CDR3 DNA: TGTGCCAGCTCACCAGATGACAGGCGCGGCTACACCTTC.